Below, 31 T cell receptor beta chains from the same sample are listed, as sequenced in a study of cytomegalovirus exposure and HLA in healthy donors. Sequencing used immunoSEQ multiplex PCR; TCRdb keeps in-frame clones, though not all of them. The sample lists 120,000 or so clones, approximately 90% seen once, with 1.4% in the top ten. The sequencing sample was made of PBMCs. The receptors come from a woman between 25 and 40 years old in good health and CMV-seropositive.

Here the CDR3 DNA reads TGTGCCAGCAGTGTGACAGGGGGCTTGGAGACCCAGTACTTC. Protein sequence: CASSVTGGLETQYF. The rearrangement joins TRBV6-7 to TRBJ2-5, with TRBD1 identical over 10 bases. TRBV6-7 is an ORF for which the function is uncertain. V lost 5 bases, J lost 5 bases, and 5 bases stayed unmatched. The CDR3 loop spans 14 amino acids.

V usage is TRBV5-6 and J usage is TRBJ1-2, with D unclear. V was cut by 3 bases and J by 0 bases, with 18 bases left in between. Germline-derived CDR1 and CDR2 are SGHDT and YYEEEE. This CDR3 is built from 17 residues. The chain's CDR3 is CASSSRVSTRANYGYTF. In DNA, the CDR3 is TGTGCCAGCAGCTCACGGGTTAGTACGAGGGCTAACTATGGCTACACCTTC.

This rearrangement joins TRBV28 to TRBJ2-1, with 8 bases aligning to TRBD1. CDR1 is MDHEN, CDR2 SYDVKM, per germline. This CDR3 contains 14 residues. V shed 7 bases, J shed 5 bases, and the junction held 7 bases outside the gene matches. The CDR3 coding sequence is TGTGCCAGCACAGACAGGGGCCCCGACAATGAGCAGTTCTTC. Translated, it gives CASTDRGPDNEQFF.

The gene calls are TRBV2 and TRBJ2-3; 15 bases agree with TRBD2. CDR1 is SNHLY and CDR2 is FYNNEI in the germline V gene. The V gene end was trimmed by 5 bases and the J gene end by 4 bases; junction bases not matched to a gene: 7. The CDR3 runs to 17 residues. This CDR3 reads CASSPGLAGGLADTQYF. The CDR3 nucleotides read TGTGCCAGCAGTCCGGGACTAGCGGGAGGATTGGCAGATACGCAGTATTTT.

The chain has TRBV5-5 and TRBJ1-2, with a tentative D call TRBD1 (6 bases). The ends were cut back, 2 bases at V and 3 bases at J, with 11 bases in the middle. Germline CDR1 reads SGHKS; CDR2 reads YYEKEE (reference sequence). The CDR3 runs to 14 residues. The CDR3 sequence is CASSFRTAYYGYTF. As DNA, the CDR3 is TGTGCCAGCAGCTTCCGGACAGCTTACTATGGCTACACCTTC.

The rearrangement joins TRBV10-3 to TRBJ2-1; 9 bases are a match to TRBD1. V lost 5 bases to trimming and J lost 3 bases; unmatched junction nucleotides: 5. This CDR3 region has 15 residues. The V gene's germline CDR1 is ENHRY and CDR2 SYGVKD. As DNA, the CDR3 is TGTGCCATCAGTAAGACAGGGGGAGTCTACAATGAGCAGTTCTTC. Protein sequence: CAISKTGGVYNEQFF.

V usage is TRBV11-2 and J usage is TRBJ1-1, with 7 bases that match TRBD1. CDR3 length: 18 residues. From germline, CDR1 is SGHAT and CDR2 FQNNGV. Trimming at V came to 7 bases and at J to 3 bases, leaving 20 bases not matched to a gene. The chain's CDR3 is CASTPPLVMRQGDTEAFF. The CDR3 nucleotides are TGTGCCAGCACCCCACCCCTTGTCATGAGACAGGGCGACACTGAAGCTTTCTTT.

This clone has only one observation. This chain joins TRBV13 and TRBJ2-3, with 10 nucleotides matching TRBD2. After removal of 5 bases from V and 6 bases from J, the junction contained 17 bases not matched to a gene. The CDR3 spans 18 residues. Germline V lookup: CDR1 PRHDT, CDR2 FYEKMQ (reference sequence). CDR3 region: CASSLRDPVLAGYDTQYF. As DNA, the CDR3 is TGTGCCAGCAGCCTACGAGATCCCGTACTAGCGGGGTACGATACGCAGTATTTT.

This chain connects TRBV6-5 to TRBJ1-1, with TRBD1 as a possible D gene (5 bases). Germline-derived CDR1 and CDR2 are MNHEY and SVGAGI. V was trimmed by 6 bases and J by 4 bases, leaving 12 bases between them. The CDR3 consists of 13 residues. The CDR3: CASSRGVATEAFF. CDR3 nucleotide sequence: TGTGCCAGCAGCCGGGGGGTAGCCACTGAAGCTTTCTTT.

The rearrangement joins TRBV30 to TRBJ2-7; a possible D gene is TRBD2 (5 bases). This CDR3 contains 12 residues. CDR1 GTSNPN and CDR2 SVGIG come from the germline V gene (reference sequence). The ends were cut back, 8 bases at V and 0 bases at J, with 11 bases in the middle. The CDR3 nucleotides are TGTGCCGGGCAGCGGAGCTCCTACGAGCAGTACTTC. Translating gives CAGQRSSYEQYF.

The rearrangement joins TRBV7-9 to TRBJ2-4, with 8 bases identical to TRBD2. The V segment lost 5 bases and the J segment 1 base; nucleotides outside the gene matches: 7. CDR1 and CDR2 (germline): SEHNR, FQNEAQ (reference sequence). This CDR3 comprises 16 residues. CDR3 sequence reads: CASSPLSGTAKNIQYF. The CDR3 DNA follows: TGTGCCAGCAGCCCCCTTAGCGGGACCGCCAAAAACATTCAGTACTTC.

This chain links TRBV18 with TRBJ1-1; D unclear. Germline lookup yields CDR1 KGHSH and CDR2 LQKENI. The CDR3 runs 13 residues. Trimming removed 2 bases from V and 3 bases from J, with 7 bases in between. CDR3 loop: CASSPSRDTEAFF. Written as DNA, the CDR3 is TGTGCCAGCTCACCAAGCCGGGACACTGAAGCTTTCTTT.

As regards this clone: Compared with germline, one end of the junction differs, possibly owing to a read error. The chain is built from TRBV7-7 and TRBJ2-3; 8 bases agree with TRBD2. This CDR3 has 15 amino acids. Germline-derived CDR1 and CDR2 are SSHAT and FNYEAQ (reference sequence). CDR3 bases: TGTGCTAGCAGCCGCGGACTAGCTGGCACAGATACGCAGTATTTT. Its translation is CASSRGLAGTDTQYF.

This clone has only a few counts. The rearrangement links TRBV20-1 to TRBJ1-1, with D uncertain. Germline V CDR1 and CDR2: DFQATT, SNEGSKA (reference sequence). Trimming stripped 2 bases from V and 11 bases from J, with 9 bases between. The CDR3 sequence is 10 residues long. CDR3 in amino acids: CSARIAWAFF. CDR3 nucleotide sequence: TGCAGTGCTAGAATAGCATGGGCTTTCTTT.

CDR3 bases: TGTGCCAGCAGTTACTCGGGCGGGGATGGCACTGAAGCTTTCTTT. Translated: CASSYSGGDGTEAFF. The chain carries TRBV6-5 and TRBJ1-1; D unclear. CDR3 length: 15 residues. Germline V CDR1 and CDR2: MNHEY, SVGAGI. Trimming shortened V by 0 bases and J by 4 bases, and 12 bases separated the two germline ends.

The chain has TRBV10-3 and TRBJ1-3; TRBD1 aligns across 7 bases. V shed 9 bases and J 4 bases; nucleotides not matched to a gene: 3. CDR1 ENHRY and CDR2 SYGVKD come from the germline V gene. CDR3 size: 12 residues. CDR3 sequence reads: CAMSDRGNTIYF. The DNA of the CDR3 is TGTGCCATGTCGGACAGGGGAAACACCATATATTTT.

V and J are TRBV2 and TRBJ2-4, with a possible D match to TRBD1 (6 bases). This CDR3 has 18 amino acids. V gave up 6 bases and J gave up 2 bases, with 23 bases separating them. Germline V gene sequence: CDR1 SNHLY, CDR2 FYNNEI. The CDR3 region is CASRGIGTQRYPKNIQYF. The CDR3 DNA reads TGTGCCAGCAGGGGGATCGGGACACAACGCTACCCCAAAAACATTCAGTACTTC.

V usage is TRBV11-2 and J usage is TRBJ2-1; 8 bases map to TRBD2. Germline lookup yields CDR1 SGHAT and CDR2 FQNNGV. Germline trimming cut 0 bases from V and 2 bases from J; bases unmatched to any gene: 0. CDR3 length: 15 amino acids. As DNA, the CDR3 is TGTGCCAGCAGCTTAGAACTAGCGGCCTACAATGAGCAGTTCTTC. It codes for CASSLELAAYNEQFF.

The rearrangement links TRBV6-6 to TRBJ1-5; 9 bases map to TRBD1. Per the germline V gene, CDR1 is MNHNY and CDR2 is SVGAGI (reference sequence). V lost 5 bases and J lost 0; bases outside the gene matches: 5. The CDR3 totals 16 residues. CDR3 DNA: TGTGCCAGCAGTCGGGGACAGGGTTATAGCAATCAGCCCCAGCATTTT. This encodes CASSRGQGYSNQPQHF.

The chain uses TRBV29-1 and TRBJ2-5, with D perhaps TRBD2 (6 bases). The CDR3 spans 13 residues. V lost 5 bases and J lost 5, with 15 bases in between. Germline V gives CDR1 SQVTM, CDR2 ANQGSEA. CDR3 DNA: TGCAGCGTTTTGGACGCGGGGAGGGAGACCCAGTACTTC. Translating gives CSVLDAGRETQYF.

V gene TRBV7-2 combines with J gene TRBJ1-2, with a weak D call TRBD1 (6 bases). The CDR3 consists of 13 residues. V gave up 3 bases and J gave up 8 bases, with 13 bases separating them. Germline lookup yields CDR1 SGHTA and CDR2 FQGNSA. CDR3 DNA sequence: TGTGCCAGCAGCTTCGACAGGTATCGGGGCTACACCTTC. Amino acid sequence: CASSFDRYRGYTF.

The chain joins TRBV11-3 to TRBJ2-3; TRBD2 matches 7 bases. Germline CDR1 SGHNT, CDR2 YENEEA. This CDR3 has 15 residues. Germline trimming cut 2 bases from V and 0 bases from J; bases unmatched to any gene: 2. The CDR3 reads CASSLTSVSTDTQYF. The CDR3, as DNA: TGTGCCAGCAGCTTAACTAGCGTTAGCACAGATACGCAGTATTTT.

In nucleotides, the CDR3 is TGTGCCAGCAGCTCCCGGGACGCTAGCGCGGGGGGCACAGATACGCAGTATTTT. Its translation is CASSSRDASAGGTDTQYF. This rearrangement joins TRBV13 to TRBJ2-3, with 7 nucleotides matching TRBD2. CDR1 and CDR2 from the germline V gene are PRHDT and FYEKMQ (reference sequence). V lost 4 bases, J lost 1 base, and 14 bases stayed unmatched. The CDR3 is 18 amino acids.

The gene calls are TRBV5-1 and TRBJ2-7; 7 bases fit TRBD1. Germline V gene data show CDR1 as SGHRS and CDR2 as YFSETQ. The junction had 4 bases not matched to a gene; V was cut back by 4 bases and J by 3 bases. The CDR3 totals 13 residues. The CDR3 nucleotides are TGCGCCAGCAGCATAGGACAGGACTACGAGCAGTACTTC. Its translation is CASSIGQDYEQYF.

The V and J genes are TRBV6-5 and TRBJ2-5; D is perhaps TRBD2 (6 bases). CDR3 length: 14 amino acids. The germline gives CDR1 MNHEY, CDR2 SVGAGI. V lost 6 bases and J lost 3, with 14 bases in between. CDR3 loop: CASRDPGLKETQYF. The CDR3 coding sequence is TGTGCCAGCAGGGACCCGGGACTTAAAGAGACCCAGTACTTC.

V is TRBV11-2 and J is TRBJ2-7; D possibly corresponds to TRBD2 (5 bases). This CDR3 has 12 residues. V gave up 6 bases and J gave up 5 bases, with 11 bases separating them. Per germline, CDR1 SGHAT and CDR2 FQNNGV. CDR3 in DNA: TGTGCCAGCAGGCATGGGAGCGACGAGCAGTACTTC. Protein sequence: CASRHGSDEQYF. The entire variable domain, with the rest obtained from reference TRBV11-2 and TRBJ2-7, is as follows: EAGVAQSPRYKIIEKRQSVAFWCNPISGHATLYWYQQILGQGPKLLIQFQNNGVVDDSQLPKDRFSAERLKGVDSTLKIQPAKLEDSAVYLCASRHGSDEQYFGPGTRLTVT.

This clone occurred once. The rearrangement joins TRBV11-2 to TRBJ2-6; 7 bases match TRBD1. Trimming removed 1 base from V and 4 bases from J; junction bases left unmatched: 7. Germline-derived CDR1 and CDR2 are SGHAT and FQNNGV. The CDR3 loop spans 17 amino acids. The CDR3 here is CASSLADRRSGANVLTF. In DNA, the CDR3 is TGTGCCAGCAGCTTAGCGGACAGGAGATCCGGGGCCAACGTCCTGACTTTC.

This chain joins TRBV2 and TRBJ1-2; possible D gene TRBD1, 5 bases. CDR3 length: 14 amino acids. The V gene lost 6 bases and the J gene lost 7 bases, with 18 bases spanning the gap. Germline-derived CDR1 and CDR2 are SNHLY and FYNNEI. The CDR3 here is CASRTGSTGTGYTF. CDR3 in DNA: TGTGCCAGCAGGACCGGATCTACAGGAACTGGCTACACCTTC.

The chain carries TRBV29-1 and TRBJ2-3, with 10 bases matching TRBD2. CDR1 and CDR2 (germline): SQVTM, ANQGSEA. V trimming: 6 bases; J trimming: 4 bases; junction bases outside the gene matches: 10. The CDR3 is 15 amino acids. This CDR3 reads CSVAGTSAGPDTQYF. CDR3 coding DNA: TGCAGCGTAGCCGGGACTAGCGCGGGGCCAGATACGCAGTATTTT.

The chain uses TRBV18 and TRBJ2-7; 10 nucleotides match TRBD1. CDR1 is KGHSH and CDR2 is LQKENI in the germline V gene. The junction had 2 bases not matched to a gene; V was cut back by 6 bases and J by 0 bases. This CDR3 contains 14 residues. The CDR3 is CASSRDRGSYEQYF. Here the CDR3 DNA reads TGTGCCAGCTCGCGGGACAGGGGCTCCTACGAGCAGTACTTC.

The CDR3 is CAISEPSPGGHIPHNEQFF. CDR3 nucleotide sequence: TGTGCCATCAGTGAGCCTTCTCCGGGAGGCCATATCCCCCACAATGAGCAGTTCTTC. This chain uses TRBV10-3 with TRBJ2-1; 7 bases align to TRBD2. Unmatched junction bases numbered 18, after V lost 2 bases and J lost 5 bases. This CDR3 is 19 amino acids long. CDR1 ENHRY and CDR2 SYGVKD come from the germline V gene.